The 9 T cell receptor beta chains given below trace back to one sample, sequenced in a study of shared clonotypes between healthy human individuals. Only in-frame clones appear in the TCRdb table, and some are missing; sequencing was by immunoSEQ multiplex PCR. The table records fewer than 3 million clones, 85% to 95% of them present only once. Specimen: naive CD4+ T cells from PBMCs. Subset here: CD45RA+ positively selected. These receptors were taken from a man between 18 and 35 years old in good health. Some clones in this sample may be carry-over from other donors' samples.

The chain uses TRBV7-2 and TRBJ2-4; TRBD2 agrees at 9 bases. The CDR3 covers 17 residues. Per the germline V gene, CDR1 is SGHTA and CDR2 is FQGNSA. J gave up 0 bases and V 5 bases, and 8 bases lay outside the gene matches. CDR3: CASSLPGLAKAKNIQYF. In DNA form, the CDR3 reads TGTGCCAGCAGCCTACCGGGACTAGCCAAAGCCAAAAACATTCAGTACTTC.

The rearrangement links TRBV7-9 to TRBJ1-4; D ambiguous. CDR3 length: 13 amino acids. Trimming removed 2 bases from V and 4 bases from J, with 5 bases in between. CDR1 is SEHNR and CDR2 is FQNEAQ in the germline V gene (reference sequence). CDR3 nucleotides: TGTGCCAGCAGCTTAAATATTAATGAAAAACTGTTTTTT. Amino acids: CASSLNINEKLFF.

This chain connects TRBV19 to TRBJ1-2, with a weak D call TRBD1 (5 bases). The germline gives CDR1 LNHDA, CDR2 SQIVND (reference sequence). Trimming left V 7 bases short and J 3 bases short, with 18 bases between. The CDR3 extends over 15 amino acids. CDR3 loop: CASTSPAAGYYGYTF. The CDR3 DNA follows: TGTGCCAGTACCTCTCCCGCGGCAGGGTACTATGGCTACACCTTC. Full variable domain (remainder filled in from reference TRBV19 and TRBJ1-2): DGGITQSPKYLFRKEGQNVTLSCEQNLNHDAMYWYRQDPGQGLRLIYYSQIVNDFQKGDIAEGYSVSREKKESFPLTVTSAQKNPTAFYLCASTSPAAGYYGYTFGSGTRLTVV.

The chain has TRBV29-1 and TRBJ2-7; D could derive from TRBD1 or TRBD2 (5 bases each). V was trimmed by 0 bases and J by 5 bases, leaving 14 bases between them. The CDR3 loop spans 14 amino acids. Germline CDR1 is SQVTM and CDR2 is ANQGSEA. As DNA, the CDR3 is TGCAGCGTTGAAGATGGAATGGGGGTGGACGAGCAGTACTTC. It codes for CSVEDGMGVDEQYF.

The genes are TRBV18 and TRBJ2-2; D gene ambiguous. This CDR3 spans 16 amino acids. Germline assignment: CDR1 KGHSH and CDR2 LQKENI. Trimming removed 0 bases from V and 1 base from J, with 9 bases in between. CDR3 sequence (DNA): TGTGCCAGCTCACCACCGTCCGCGGAGAACACCGGGGAGCTGTTTTTT. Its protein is CASSPPSAENTGELFF.

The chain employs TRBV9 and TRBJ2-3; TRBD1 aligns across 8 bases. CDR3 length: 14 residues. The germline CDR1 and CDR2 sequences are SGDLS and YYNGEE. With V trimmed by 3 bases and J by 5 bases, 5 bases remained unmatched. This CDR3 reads CASSAQGVGDTQYF. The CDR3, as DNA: TGTGCCAGCAGCGCACAGGGGGTCGGAGATACGCAGTATTTT.

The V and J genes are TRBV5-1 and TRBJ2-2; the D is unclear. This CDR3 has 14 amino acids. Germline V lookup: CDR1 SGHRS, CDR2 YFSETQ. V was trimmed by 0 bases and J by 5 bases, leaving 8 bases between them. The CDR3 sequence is CASSLEGATGELFF. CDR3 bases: TGCGCCAGCAGCTTGGAGGGTGCTACCGGGGAGCTGTTTTTT.

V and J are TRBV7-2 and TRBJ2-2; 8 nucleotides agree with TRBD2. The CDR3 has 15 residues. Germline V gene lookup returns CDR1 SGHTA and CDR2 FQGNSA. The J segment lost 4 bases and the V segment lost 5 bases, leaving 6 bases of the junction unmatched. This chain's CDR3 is CASSQKREGTGELFF. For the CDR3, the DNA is TGTGCCAGCAGCCAGAAACGGGAGGGCACCGGGGAGCTGTTTTTT.

CDR3 sequence reads: CASSQTSGAADTQYF. Here the CDR3 DNA reads TGCGCCAGCAGCCAGACTAGCGGAGCTGCGGATACGCAGTATTTT. This chain connects TRBV4-1 to TRBJ2-3, with 9 bases identical to TRBD2. This CDR3 has 15 amino acids. The J segment lost 6 bases and the V segment lost 3 bases, leaving 7 bases of the junction unmatched. From germline, CDR1 is MGHRA and CDR2 YSYEKL.